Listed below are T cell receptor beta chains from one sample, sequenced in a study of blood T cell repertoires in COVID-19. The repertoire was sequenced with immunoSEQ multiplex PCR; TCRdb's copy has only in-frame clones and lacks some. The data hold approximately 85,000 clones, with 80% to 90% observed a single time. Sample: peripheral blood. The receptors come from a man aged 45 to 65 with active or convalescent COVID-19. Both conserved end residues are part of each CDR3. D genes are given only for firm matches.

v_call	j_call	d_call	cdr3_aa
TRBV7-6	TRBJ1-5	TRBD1	CASSLRTGGQGNQPQHF
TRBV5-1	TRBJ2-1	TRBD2	CASSLEVNGGRAINEQFF
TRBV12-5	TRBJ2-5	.	CASGPGAQETQYF
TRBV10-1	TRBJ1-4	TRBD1	CASSQDRGDEKLFF
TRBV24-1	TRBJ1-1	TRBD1	CATSEAKQGGRQEAFF
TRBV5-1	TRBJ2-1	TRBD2	CASSLILSGGADEQFF
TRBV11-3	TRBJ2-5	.	CASSLGPAQETQYF
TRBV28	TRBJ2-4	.	CASTQGHPKNIQYF
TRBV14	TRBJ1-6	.	CASSQGRENSPLHF
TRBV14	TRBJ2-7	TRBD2	CASSLYREVDEQYF
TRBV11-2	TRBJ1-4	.	CASSSLTRRAKLFF
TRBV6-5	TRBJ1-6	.	CASSYRLEINSPLHF
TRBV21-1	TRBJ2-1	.	CASTVTSGSCTEQFF
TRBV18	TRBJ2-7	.	CASSPRGSTRAYEQYF
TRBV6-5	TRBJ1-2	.	CASQVTNYGYTF
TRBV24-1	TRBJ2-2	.	CATSDPPGTDNTGELFF
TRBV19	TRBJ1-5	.	CASSIGQPSVQPQHF
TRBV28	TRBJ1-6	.	CASSLFVSLQSPLHF
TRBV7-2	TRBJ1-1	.	CASRGQSNTEAFF
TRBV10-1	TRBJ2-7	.	CASSEAGDVYEQYF
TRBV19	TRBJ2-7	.	CASSLAHQSYEQYF
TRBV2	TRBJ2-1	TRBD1	CASTKRRGTGYNEQFF
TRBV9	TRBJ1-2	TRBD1	CASSGGQGYWWYGYTF
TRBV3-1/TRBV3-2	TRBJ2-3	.	CASSQGWDFTDTQYF
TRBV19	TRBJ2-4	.	CASSVNDIYQNIQYF
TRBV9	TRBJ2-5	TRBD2	CASSVASGVQETQYF
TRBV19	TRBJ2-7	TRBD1	CASSSGTGGFYEQYF
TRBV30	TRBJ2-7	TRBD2	CAWSVLSSGSLEQYF
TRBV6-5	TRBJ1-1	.	CASSYPKTENTEAFF
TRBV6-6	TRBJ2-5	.	CASSGGLEGKTQYF
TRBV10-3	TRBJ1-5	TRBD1	CAISSDRGGANQPQHF
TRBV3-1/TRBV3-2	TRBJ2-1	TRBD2	CASSARLAGLYNEQFF
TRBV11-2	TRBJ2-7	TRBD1	CASSLEPQGQEQYF
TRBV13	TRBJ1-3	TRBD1	CASSSRTGQTSGNTIYF
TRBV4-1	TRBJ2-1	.	CASSQPRRAVWNEQFF
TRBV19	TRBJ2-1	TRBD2	CASSTTTGTILFF
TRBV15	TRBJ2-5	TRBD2	CATSRDTLMSGRQETQYF
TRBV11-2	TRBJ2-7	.	CASSLGTASYEQYF
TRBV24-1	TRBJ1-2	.	CATSDSVTPRGYTF
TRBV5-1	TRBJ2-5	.	CASTGNQETQYF